Each of the 9 T cell receptor beta chains below was sequenced from the same sample in a study of Graves' ophthalmopathy and Graves' hyperthyroidism. RNA served as the template for amplifying TCR beta CDR3 regions. Second-round multiplex PCR came after a first-round RT-PCR that employed HTBI primers. TCRdb re-derived calls from the multiplex PCR reads in MiXCR, one entry per CDR3 protein. The table shows about 220,000 distinct CDR3 sequences, with 20% to 25% occurring only once. Input material: peripheral blood. The receptor source for this set is a woman in her fifties or sixties with Graves' ophthalmopathy.

On this clonotype itself: A much larger clone lies a single base off, so this may be a read error. This rearrangement joins TRBV5-1 to TRBJ2-2; 8 nucleotides match TRBD1. Losses at the gene ends were 1 base for V and 7 bases for J; bases not matched to a gene: 6. CDR1 and CDR2 from the germline V gene are SGHRS and YFSETQ. The CDR3 length is 15 residues. The CDR3 DNA sequence: TGCGCCAGCAGCTTGCTACAGGGGGTCGTCGGGGAGCTGTTTTTT. Translation gives CASSLLQGVVGELFF.

This clonotype occurred many times. The chain recombines TRBV19 with TRBJ2-2, with 8 bases matching TRBD1. The V gene's germline CDR1 is LNHDA and CDR2 SQIVND (reference sequence). The junction had 4 bases not matched to a gene; V was cut back by 4 bases and J by 3 bases. The CDR3 runs 15 residues. Here the CDR3 reads CASSTYRGDTGELFF. CDR3 nucleotides: TGTGCCAGTAGTACATACAGGGGGGACACCGGGGAGCTGTTTTTT.

This clonotype has ten or more counts. The J gene is TRBJ1-1, the V gene TRBV11-1; possible D gene TRBD1, 5 bases. The CDR3 runs 16 residues. The germline V gene has CDR1 SGHAT and CDR2 FQDESV (reference sequence). V shed 5 bases and J shed 1 base, with 17 bases lying between them. CDR3 bases: TGTGCCAGCAGCCGCCAGGCGGGGGTGGAGAACACTGAAGCTTTCTTT. Translating gives CASSRQAGVENTEAFF.

In its sample, this clonotype was seen many times. The chain has TRBV16 and TRBJ1-5; no definite D call. Per germline, CDR1 KGHSY and CDR2 FQNENV. The CDR3 extends over 13 amino acids. V gave up 1 base and J gave up 5 bases, with 6 bases separating them. The CDR3 is CASSQWLDQPQHF. The CDR3 region has the DNA TGTGCCAGCAGCCAATGGCTGGATCAGCCCCAGCATTTT.

This clonotype showed up many times. This rearrangement joins TRBV19 to TRBJ1-1; D ambiguous. V lost 1 base to trimming and J lost 3 bases, with 12 bases between them. CDR1 is LNHDA and CDR2 is SQIVND in the germline V gene (reference sequence). The CDR3 consists of 15 residues. Here the CDR3 reads CASSIAKDGYTEAFF. DNA of the CDR3: TGTGCCAGTAGTATAGCGAAAGACGGGTACACTGAAGCTTTCTTT.

The CDR3 DNA reads as TGTGCCAGCAGATACCGACAGGGGAACACTGAAGCTTTCTTT. Its protein product is CASRYRQGNTEAFF. The J gene is TRBJ1-1, the V gene TRBV12-3 or TRBV12-4; 7 bases align to TRBD1. J gave up 1 base and V 6 bases, and 5 bases lay outside the gene matches. This CDR3 comprises 14 residues.

The genes are TRBV20-1 and TRBJ1-1; a weak D match, TRBD1 (5 bases). The germline CDR1 and CDR2 sequences are DFQATT and SNEGSKA (reference sequence). Trimming left V 6 bases short and J 4 bases short, with 12 bases between. The CDR3 has 12 amino acids. CDR3: CSAGQGSTEAFF. Here the CDR3 DNA reads TGCAGTGCAGGTCAGGGATCCACTGAAGCTTTCTTT.

Notes on this clonotype: Being one base from a much bigger clone, this may be a read error. Here the CDR3 reads CASRPGGFGKNIQYF. The CDR3 DNA follows: TGTGCCAGCAGACCCGGTGGGTTTGGCAAAAACATTCAGTACTTC. The chain couples TRBV6-1 to TRBJ2-4; D is unresolved. Trimming shortened V by 6 bases and J by 3 bases, and 15 bases separated the two germline ends. The germline V gene encodes CDR1 MNHNS and CDR2 SASEGT. This CDR3 has 15 amino acids.

This clonotype was observed many times. The rearrangement links TRBV24-1 to TRBJ1-5, with TRBD1 as a possible D gene (5 bases). Looked up from germline, CDR1 is KGHDR and CDR2 is SFDVKD. The CDR3 loop spans 15 amino acids. V lost 5 bases and J 9 bases, leaving 19 bases between the germline ends. The CDR3 nucleotides are TGTGCCACCAGTGCTACGGACACCATCGACAGGCCCCAGCATTTT. As protein: CATSATDTIDRPQHF.